Ten or more counts support the clone carrying this T cell receptor beta chain. The entry originates in a study of CD8+CD57+ T cells in acquired aplastic anemia. The trim removed 2 bases at V and 4 bases at J, leaving 5 bases unmatched. Germline-derived CDR1 and CDR2 are MNHEY and SVGAGI. This CDR3 has 14 amino acids. CDR3 and TCR beta VDJ profiling relied on genomic DNA as the template. TCRdb re-analysed the reads in MiXCR, keeping a single row per CDR3 protein. The sample shows roughly 80,000 distinct CDR3 sequences, about half of them seen only once. The sequencing input was sorted CD4+, CD8+, or CD8+CD57+ T cells (not recorded which) from PBMCs. The chain joins TRBV6-5 to TRBJ2-7; 7 bases line up with TRBD2. The sequence came from a human donor in good health, serving as a control. CDR3 bases: TGTGCCAGCAGTTACGGGGGGGAGGATTACGAGCAGTACTTC. Translating it yields CASSYGGEDYEQYF.